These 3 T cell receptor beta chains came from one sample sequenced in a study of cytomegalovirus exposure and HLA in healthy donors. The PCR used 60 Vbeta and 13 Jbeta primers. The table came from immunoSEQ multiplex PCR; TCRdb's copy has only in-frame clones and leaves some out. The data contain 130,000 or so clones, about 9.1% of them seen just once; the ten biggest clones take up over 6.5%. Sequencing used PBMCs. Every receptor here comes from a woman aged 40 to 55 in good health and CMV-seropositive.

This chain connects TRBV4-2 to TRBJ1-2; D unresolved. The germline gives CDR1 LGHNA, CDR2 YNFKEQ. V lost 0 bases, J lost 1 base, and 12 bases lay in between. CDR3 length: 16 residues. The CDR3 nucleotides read TGTGCCAGCAGCCAAGATCTAGGCCAGAGTAACTATGGCTACACCTTC. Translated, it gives CASSQDLGQSNYGYTF.

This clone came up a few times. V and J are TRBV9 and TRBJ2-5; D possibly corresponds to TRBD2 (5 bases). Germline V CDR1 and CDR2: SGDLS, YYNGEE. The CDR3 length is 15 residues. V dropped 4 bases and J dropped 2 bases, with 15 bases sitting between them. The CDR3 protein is CASSPRARGQETQYF. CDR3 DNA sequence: TGTGCCAGCAGCCCCCGAGCGAGAGGGCAAGAGACCCAGTACTTC.

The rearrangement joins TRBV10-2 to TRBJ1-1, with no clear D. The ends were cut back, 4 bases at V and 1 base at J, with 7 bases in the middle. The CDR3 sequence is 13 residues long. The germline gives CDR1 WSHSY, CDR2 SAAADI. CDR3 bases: TGCGCCAGCAGTGGGTCCGGGAACACTGAAGCTTTCTTT. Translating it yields CASSGSGNTEAFF.